This record looks at one T cell receptor beta chain sequence and its context. The CDR3 consists of 15 residues. CDR1 is KGHSH and CDR2 is LQKENI in the germline V gene. Trimming stripped 1 base from V and 2 bases from J, with 12 bases between. Arm-PCR of CDR3 regions and iRepertoire HTBI primers were used to build TCR beta libraries. TCRdb ran MiXCR on the multiplex PCR reads and lists one entry per CDR3 protein. This table holds around 470,000 distinct CDR3 sequences, about 14% found once. The sample is drawn from a study of regulatory T cells in long-lasting Graves disease. The time point is: newly diagnosed GD, antithyroid drugs for less than 3 months. PBMCs were the source of the RNA used for TCR sequencing. This same sample was also taken into another study, of T cells in Graves' hyperthyroidism and ophthalmopathy.

Sequences were derived from peripheral blood mononuclear cells (PBMCs), sampled at new diagnosis, from a patient treated with antithyroid drugs. The V gene is TRBV18, the J gene TRBJ2-7; possibly TRBD1 for D (6 bases). This receptor was identified in a woman aged 50 to 65 with Graves disease. The DNA of the CDR3 is TGTGCCAGCTCACCACGGAACAGGGAAACCTACGAGCAGTACTTC. Residues: CASSPRNRETYEQYF.